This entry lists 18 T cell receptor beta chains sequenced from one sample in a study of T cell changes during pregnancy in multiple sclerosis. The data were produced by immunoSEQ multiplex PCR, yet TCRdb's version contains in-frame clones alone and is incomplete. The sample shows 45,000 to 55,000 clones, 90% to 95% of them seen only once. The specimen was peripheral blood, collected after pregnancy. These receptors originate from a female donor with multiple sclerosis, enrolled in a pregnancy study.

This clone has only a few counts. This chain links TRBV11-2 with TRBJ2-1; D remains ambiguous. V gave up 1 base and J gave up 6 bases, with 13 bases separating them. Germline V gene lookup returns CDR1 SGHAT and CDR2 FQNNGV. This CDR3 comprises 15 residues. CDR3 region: CASSLGVRIGNEQFF. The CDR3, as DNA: TGTGCCAGCAGCTTAGGCGTACGTATTGGCAATGAGCAGTTCTTC.

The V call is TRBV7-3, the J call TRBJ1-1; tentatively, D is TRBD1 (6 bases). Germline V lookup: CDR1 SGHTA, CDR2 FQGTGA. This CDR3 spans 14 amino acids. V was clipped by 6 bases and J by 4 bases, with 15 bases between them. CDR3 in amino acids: CASSRNRAGTEAFF. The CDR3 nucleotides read TGTGCCAGCAGTAGAAACAGGGCTGGCACTGAAGCTTTCTTT.

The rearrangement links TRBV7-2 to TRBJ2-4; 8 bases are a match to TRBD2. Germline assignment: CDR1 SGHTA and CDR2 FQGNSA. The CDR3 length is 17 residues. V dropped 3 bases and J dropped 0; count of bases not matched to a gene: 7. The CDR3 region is CASSFPGGEGAKNIQYF. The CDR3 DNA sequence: TGTGCCAGCAGCTTCCCGGGGGGGGAAGGAGCCAAAAACATTCAGTACTTC.

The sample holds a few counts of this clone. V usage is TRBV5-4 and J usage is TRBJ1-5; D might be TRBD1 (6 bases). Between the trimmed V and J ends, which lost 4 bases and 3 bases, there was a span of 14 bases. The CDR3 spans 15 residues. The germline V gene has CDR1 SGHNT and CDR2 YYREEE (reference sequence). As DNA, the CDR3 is TGTGCCAGCAGCATGGGGGCTGGCTTCAATCAGCCCCAGCATTTT. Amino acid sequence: CASSMGAGFNQPQHF.

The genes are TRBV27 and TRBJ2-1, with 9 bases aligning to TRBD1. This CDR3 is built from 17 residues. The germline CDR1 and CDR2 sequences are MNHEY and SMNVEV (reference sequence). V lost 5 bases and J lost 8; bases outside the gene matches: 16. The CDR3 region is CASSPRKSPGQGHEQFF. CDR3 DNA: TGTGCCAGCAGTCCTAGAAAATCGCCAGGACAGGGGCATGAGCAGTTCTTC.

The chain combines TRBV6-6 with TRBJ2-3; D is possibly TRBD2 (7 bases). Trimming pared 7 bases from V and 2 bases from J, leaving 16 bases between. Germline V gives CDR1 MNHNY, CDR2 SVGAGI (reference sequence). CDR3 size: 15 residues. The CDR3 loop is CASTLGGPLTDTQYF. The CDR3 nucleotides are TGTGCCAGCACCCTCGGGGGGCCGCTCACAGATACGCAGTATTTT.

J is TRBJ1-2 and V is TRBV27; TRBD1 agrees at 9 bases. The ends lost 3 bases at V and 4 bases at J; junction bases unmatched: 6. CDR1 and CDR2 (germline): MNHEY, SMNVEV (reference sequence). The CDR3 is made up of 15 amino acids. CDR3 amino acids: CASSFQGQGVYGYTF. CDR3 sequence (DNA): TGTGCCAGCAGTTTCCAGGGACAGGGAGTCTATGGCTACACCTTC.

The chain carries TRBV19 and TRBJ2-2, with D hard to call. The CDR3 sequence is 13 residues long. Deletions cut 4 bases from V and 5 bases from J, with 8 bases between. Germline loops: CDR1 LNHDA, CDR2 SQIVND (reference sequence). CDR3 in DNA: TGTGCCAGTAGTACAACTCGGACCGGGGAGCTGTTTTTT. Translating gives CASSTTRTGELFF.

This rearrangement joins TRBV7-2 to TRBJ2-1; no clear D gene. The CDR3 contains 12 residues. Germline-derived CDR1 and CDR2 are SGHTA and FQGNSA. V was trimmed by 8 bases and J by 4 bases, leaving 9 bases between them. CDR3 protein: CASATPYNEQFF. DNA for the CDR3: TGTGCCAGCGCGACTCCGTACAATGAGCAGTTCTTC.

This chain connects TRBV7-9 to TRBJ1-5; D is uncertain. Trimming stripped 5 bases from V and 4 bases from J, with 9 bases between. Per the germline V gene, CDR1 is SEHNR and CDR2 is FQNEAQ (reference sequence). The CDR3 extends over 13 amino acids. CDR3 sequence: CASSPSLNQPQHF. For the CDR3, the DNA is TGTGCCAGCAGCCCCAGTTTGAATCAGCCCCAGCATTTT.

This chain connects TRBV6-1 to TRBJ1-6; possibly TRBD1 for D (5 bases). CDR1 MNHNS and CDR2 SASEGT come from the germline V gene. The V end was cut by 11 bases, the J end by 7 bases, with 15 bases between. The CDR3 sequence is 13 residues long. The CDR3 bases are TGTGCCGGGTCCAGGGAAACAAATTCACCCCTCCACTTT. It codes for CAGSRETNSPLHF.

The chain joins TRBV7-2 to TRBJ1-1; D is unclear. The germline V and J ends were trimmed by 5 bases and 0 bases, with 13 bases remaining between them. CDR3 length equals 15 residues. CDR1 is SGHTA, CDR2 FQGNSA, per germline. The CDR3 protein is CASSLQWAMNTEAFF. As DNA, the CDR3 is TGTGCCAGCAGCCTCCAATGGGCAATGAACACTGAAGCTTTCTTT.

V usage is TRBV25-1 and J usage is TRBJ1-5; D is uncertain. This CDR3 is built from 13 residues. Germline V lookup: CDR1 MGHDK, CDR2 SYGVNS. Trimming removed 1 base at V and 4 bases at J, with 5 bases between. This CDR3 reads CASSESRNQPQHF. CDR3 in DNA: TGTGCCAGCAGTGAATCGCGGAATCAGCCCCAGCATTTT.

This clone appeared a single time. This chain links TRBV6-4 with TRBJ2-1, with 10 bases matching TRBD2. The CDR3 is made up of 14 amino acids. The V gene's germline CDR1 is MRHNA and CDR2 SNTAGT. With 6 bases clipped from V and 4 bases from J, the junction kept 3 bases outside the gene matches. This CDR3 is CASSVLAGYNEQFF. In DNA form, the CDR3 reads TGTGCCAGCAGCGTACTAGCGGGGTACAATGAGCAGTTCTTC.

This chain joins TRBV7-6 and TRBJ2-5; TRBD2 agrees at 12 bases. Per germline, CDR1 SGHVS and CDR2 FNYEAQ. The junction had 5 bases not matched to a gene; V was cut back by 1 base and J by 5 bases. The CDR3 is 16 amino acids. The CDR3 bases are TGTGCCAGCAGCTTAGTCCCTAGCGGGGGGGCTGAGACCCAGTACTTC. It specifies CASSLVPSGGAETQYF.

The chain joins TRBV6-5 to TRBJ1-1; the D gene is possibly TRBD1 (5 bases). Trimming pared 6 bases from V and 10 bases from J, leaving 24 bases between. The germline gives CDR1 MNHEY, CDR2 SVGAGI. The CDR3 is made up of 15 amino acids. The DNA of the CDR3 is TGTGCCAGCAGCCCCTACCGCCAAAGCGGGAGGGGAGCTTTCTTT. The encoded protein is CASSPYRQSGRGAFF.

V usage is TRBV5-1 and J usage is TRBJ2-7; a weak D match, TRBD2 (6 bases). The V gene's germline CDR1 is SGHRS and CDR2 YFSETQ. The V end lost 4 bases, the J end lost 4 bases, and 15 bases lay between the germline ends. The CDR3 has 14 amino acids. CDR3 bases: TGCGCCAGCAGCCAGGAGGGGCCCAAATACGAGCAGTACTTC. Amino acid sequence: CASSQEGPKYEQYF. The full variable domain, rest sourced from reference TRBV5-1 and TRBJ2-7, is KAGVTQTPRYLIKTRGQQVTLSCSPISGHRSVSWYQQTPGQGLQFLFEYFSETQRNKGNFPGRFSGRQFSNSRSEMNVSTLELGDSALYLCASSQEGPKYEQYFGPGTRLTVT.

DNA of the CDR3: TGCAGCGTTGGCGGGGCCTCTAGCGAGCAGTACTTC. Translating it yields CSVGGASSEQYF. This chain links TRBV29-1 with TRBJ2-7; weak D call: TRBD2 (6 bases). CDR1 SQVTM and CDR2 ANQGSEA come from the germline V gene. Trimming took 4 bases from V and 6 from J, leaving 13 bases between them. The CDR3 sequence is 12 residues long.